This passage covers 29 T cell receptor beta chains from one sample sequenced in a study of blood T cell repertoires in COVID-19. Clones were read by immunoSEQ multiplex PCR, and TCRdb kept only the in-frame ones, dropping some. The table lists approximately 480,000 clones, roughly 90% of them singletons. The material sequenced was PBMCs or T cells enriched from blood (not recorded which). The receptors were sampled from a young woman who had recovered from COVID-19.

The chain has TRBV6-1 and TRBJ1-2; D possibly corresponds to TRBD1 (5 bases). This CDR3 region has 18 residues. Germline V CDR1 and CDR2: MNHNS, SASEGT. V was clipped by 4 bases and J by 2 bases, with 23 bases between them. CDR3 in amino acids: CASSGTITDLGQNYGYTF. CDR3 DNA: TGTGCCAGCAGTGGGACAATTACTGATCTGGGGCAAAACTATGGCTACACCTTC.

This chain connects TRBV15 to TRBJ1-2; D gene uncertain. CDR3 length equals 14 residues. Per germline, CDR1 LNHNV and CDR2 YYDKDF (reference sequence). V lost 4 bases, J lost 6 bases, and 15 bases lay in between. The CDR3 DNA sequence: TGTGCCACCAGCACCCCCTCCGAGGTCGATGGCTACACCTTC. Translating gives CATSTPSEVDGYTF.

This clone was counted once. This rearrangement joins TRBV2 to TRBJ2-3; 7 bases map to TRBD1. CDR1 is SNHLY, CDR2 FYNNEI, per germline. The CDR3 has 12 amino acids. V shed 9 bases and J 4 bases; nucleotides not matched to a gene: 4. The CDR3 region has the DNA TGTGCCAGTGGAGACAGGGCAGATACGCAGTATTTT. Translation gives CASGDRADTQYF.

The chain links TRBV7-9 to TRBJ1-3; 8 bases are shared with TRBD1. V lost 5 bases and J lost 0; bases outside the gene matches: 6. The CDR3 spans 16 residues. Germline V gene sequence: CDR1 SEHNR, CDR2 FQNEAQ (reference sequence). The CDR3 DNA follows: TGTGCCAGCAGCCTGACAGGGGAGGGCTCTGGAAACACCATATATTTT. It yields the protein CASSLTGEGSGNTIYF.

This clone was counted a few times. This chain joins TRBV5-8 and TRBJ2-1; 9 positions match TRBD1. CDR1 and CDR2 (germline): SGHTS, YDEGEE. Unmatched junction bases numbered 12, after V lost 3 bases and J lost 8 bases. The CDR3 spans 16 residues. For the CDR3, the DNA is TGTGCCAGCAGCTCGCTTGTGGACAGGGGATTTGATGAGCAGTTCTTC. As protein: CASSSLVDRGFDEQFF.

The V and J genes are TRBV7-2 and TRBJ2-3, with TRBD2 matching 8 bases. This CDR3 is 16 amino acids long. With V trimmed by 5 bases and J by 1 base, 8 bases remained unmatched. Germline assignment: CDR1 SGHTA and CDR2 FQGNSA. The CDR3 reads CASSVKFGGGTDTQYF. The CDR3 DNA is TGTGCCAGCAGCGTTAAGTTCGGGGGGGGCACAGATACGCAGTATTTT.

This clone was recorded a few times. The rearrangement uses TRBV5-8 and TRBJ1-4, with TRBD1 matching 9 bases. J lost 2 bases, V lost 3 bases, and 2 bases had no gene match. Germline V gene data show CDR1 as SGHTS and CDR2 as YDEGEE. This CDR3 contains 15 residues. The CDR3 region has the DNA TGTGCCAGCAGCTCCGGACAGGGGACTAATGAAAAACTGTTTTTT. Protein: CASSSGQGTNEKLFF.

The chain uses TRBV6-5 and TRBJ1-1; a possible D gene is TRBD1 (6 bases). The CDR3 extends over 14 amino acids. The V gene's germline CDR1 is MNHEY and CDR2 SVGAGI. The V and J ends lost 5 bases and 3 bases respectively, with 13 bases between them. CDR3 bases: TGTGCCAGCAGTCTACAGGGAGGGGACACTGAAGCTTTCTTT. Encoded protein: CASSLQGGDTEAFF.

The chain recombines TRBV30 with TRBJ1-3; D is undetermined. V was clipped by 0 bases and J by 0 bases, with 12 bases between them. Per germline, CDR1 GTSNPN and CDR2 SVGIG (reference sequence). The CDR3 extends over 16 amino acids. The CDR3 nucleotides read TGTGCCTGGAGTGTACTAACGGATCCCTCTGGAAACACCATATATTTT. Encoded protein: CAWSVLTDPSGNTIYF.

The chain employs TRBV29-1 and TRBJ1-1, with 7 bases that match TRBD1. With 7 bases clipped from V and 2 bases from J, the junction kept 7 bases outside the gene matches. The CDR3 sequence is 13 residues long. CDR1 and CDR2 from the germline V gene are SQVTM and ANQGSEA. CDR3 region: CSAETGRNTEAFF. In DNA, the CDR3 is TGCAGCGCTGAGACAGGGCGTAACACTGAAGCTTTCTTT.

In the case of this clone: Other DNA sequences within the sample encode an identical CDR3. The rearrangement uses TRBV18 and TRBJ1-2; 8 bases are a match to TRBD1. The CDR3 has 15 amino acids. Germline loops: CDR1 KGHSH, CDR2 LQKENI. Losses at the gene ends were 1 base for V and 2 bases for J; bases not matched to a gene: 3. The chain's CDR3 is CASSPLGQGNYGYTF. The CDR3 DNA sequence: TGTGCCAGCTCACCACTAGGACAGGGAAACTATGGCTACACCTTC.

V usage is TRBV10-3 and J usage is TRBJ2-5, with D possibly matching TRBD2 (6 bases). The CDR3 length is 14 residues. V lost 2 bases and J 5 bases, leaving 12 bases between the germline ends. Germline-derived CDR1 and CDR2 are ENHRY and SYGVKD. The CDR3 region has the DNA TGTGCCATCAGTGAGCGCGGGGCGGACGAGACCCAGTACTTC. It is translated as CAISERGADETQYF.

The rearrangement uses TRBV2 and TRBJ1-4, with D tentatively TRBD1 (5 bases). The CDR3 totals 13 residues. Trimming took 3 bases from V and 7 from J, leaving 9 bases between them. The germline gives CDR1 SNHLY, CDR2 FYNNEI. In DNA form, the CDR3 reads TGTGCCAGCAGTGACAGGGTTCGTGAAAAACTGTTTTTT. Protein sequence: CASSDRVREKLFF.

Points on this clone: It is likely a read error, because the conserved phenylalanine at the end of the CDR3 is missing. It is unclear where the CDR3 begins or ends on the DNA, so no DNA is shown, and the CDR3 is as TCRdb lists it. This chain uses TRBV28 with TRBJ1-2; the table gives TRBD1 as D, unverified against the DNA. CDR1 is MDHEN, CDR2 SYDVKM, per germline. Both ends counted, the CDR3 spans 13 residues. CDR3 amino acids: CASSRLHDLTVVL.

The V and J genes are TRBV5-4 and TRBJ2-3, with D perhaps TRBD2 (5 bases). The germline gives CDR1 SGHNT, CDR2 YYREEE (reference sequence). Trimming took 5 bases from V and 2 from J, leaving 15 bases between them. This CDR3 is 15 amino acids long. The CDR3 reads CASRADSSSTDTQYF. In DNA form, the CDR3 reads TGTGCCAGCAGGGCGGACTCGTCTTCCACAGATACGCAGTATTTT.

The J gene is TRBJ2-1, the V gene TRBV6-5; 13 nucleotides match TRBD2. Per the germline V gene, CDR1 is MNHEY and CDR2 is SVGAGI. Losses at the gene ends were 4 bases for V and 9 bases for J; bases not matched to a gene: 9. This CDR3 contains 16 residues. DNA for the CDR3: TGTGCCAGCAGTTCCGTACTAGCGGGGGGGCCCAGTGAGCAGTTCTTC. This translates into CASSSVLAGGPSEQFF.

CDR3 nucleotide sequence: TGTGCCACCAGTCGTTCAGGCAATCAGCCCCAGCATTTT. Its protein product is CATSRSGNQPQHF. The chain couples TRBV24-1 to TRBJ1-5; D is ambiguous. The CDR3 runs to 13 residues. Germline V gives CDR1 KGHDR, CDR2 SFDVKD. The V end was cut by 6 bases, the J end by 2 bases, with 7 bases between.

The rearrangement joins TRBV5-6 to TRBJ2-3, with 9 bases identical to TRBD2. This CDR3 comprises 17 residues. Germline V gene sequence: CDR1 SGHDT, CDR2 YYEEEE. The V gene end was trimmed by 1 base and the J gene end by 5 bases; junction bases not matched to a gene: 11. The chain's CDR3 is CASSLRASGTLGDTQYF. The CDR3 coding sequence is TGTGCCAGCAGCTTGAGGGCTAGCGGGACTCTTGGAGATACGCAGTATTTT.

This chain connects TRBV12-3 or TRBV12-4 to TRBJ2-6; D is unclear. V lost 4 bases to trimming and J lost 1 base, with 2 bases between them. The CDR3 is 13 residues long. CDR3 DNA: TGTGCCAGCAGTTCTTCTGGGGCCAACGTCCTGACTTTC. Translation: CASSSSGANVLTF.

V is TRBV2 and J is TRBJ1-4, with 7 nucleotides matching TRBD1. CDR3 length equals 14 residues. CDR1 is SNHLY and CDR2 is FYNNEI in the germline V gene. V lost 10 bases to trimming and J lost 8 bases; unmatched junction nucleotides: 13. CDR3 amino acids: CATASGTDNEKLFF. The DNA for the CDR3 is TGTGCCACCGCCTCGGGGACAGACAACGAAAAACTGTTTTTT.

The gene calls are TRBV12-3 or TRBV12-4 and TRBJ1-2; D gene ambiguous. Trimming pared 5 bases from V and 8 bases from J, leaving 12 bases between. This CDR3 region has 12 residues. The CDR3 DNA reads TGTGCCAGCAGTCCGGAGGGTCAGGGCTACACCTTC. This gives the protein CASSPEGQGYTF.

The chain employs TRBV6-5 and TRBJ1-2, with 7 bases aligning to TRBD1. The V segment lost 6 bases and the J segment 2 bases; nucleotides outside the gene matches: 6. The CDR3 has 14 residues. The germline gives CDR1 MNHEY, CDR2 SVGAGI. The CDR3 sequence is CASRKHRGNYGYTF. The CDR3 coding sequence is TGTGCCAGCAGGAAGCACAGGGGAAACTATGGCTACACCTTC.

This sequence joins TRBV2 and TRBJ1-5, with 7 bases fitting TRBD1. Germline values: CDR1 SNHLY, CDR2 FYNNEI. The trim removed 2 bases at V and 6 bases at J, leaving 7 bases unmatched. This CDR3 comprises 15 residues. The DNA for the CDR3 is TGTGCCAGCAGTGAAAGTTGGCAGGGGGGTCAGCCCCAGCATTTT. It is translated as CASSESWQGGQPQHF.

This clone appeared once. The chain combines TRBV30 with TRBJ2-7; D is unresolved. Trimming removed 1 base from V and 2 bases from J, with 9 bases in between. This CDR3 has 13 residues. Germline values: CDR1 GTSNPN, CDR2 SVGIG (reference sequence). CDR3 sequence: CAWSGGYTYEQYF. Here the CDR3 DNA reads TGTGCCTGGAGTGGCGGTTATACCTACGAGCAGTACTTC.

The chain couples TRBV6-5 to TRBJ2-4; 8 bases map to TRBD2. Germline V lookup: CDR1 MNHEY, CDR2 SVGAGI. V shed 4 bases and J 3 bases; nucleotides not matched to a gene: 5. The CDR3 covers 15 residues. The CDR3 loop is CASSSGGWDKNIQYF. In DNA form, the CDR3 reads TGTGCCAGCAGTTCGGGGGGGTGGGACAAAAACATTCAGTACTTC.

The chain links TRBV5-5 to TRBJ1-2, with TRBD1 matching 11 bases. Germline V lookup: CDR1 SGHKS, CDR2 YYEKEE (reference sequence). J lost 0 bases, V lost 2 bases, and 9 bases had no gene match. This CDR3 comprises 18 residues. CDR3 in DNA: TGTGCCAGCAGCTTTACCGGGACAGGGGGACCCTCTAACTATGGCTACACCTTC. Translated, it gives CASSFTGTGGPSNYGYTF. Drawing the rest from reference TRBV5-5 and TRBJ1-2, the complete variable domain is DAGVTQSPTHLIKTRGQQVTLRCSPISGHKSVSWYQQVLGQGPQFIFQYYEKEERGRGNFPDRFSARQFPNYSSELNVNALLLGDSALYLCASSFTGTGGPSNYGYTFGSGTRLTVV.

The chain couples TRBV10-2 to TRBJ2-1; TRBD1 agrees at 11 bases. With 2 bases clipped from V and 7 bases from J, the junction kept 10 bases outside the gene matches. Germline V gives CDR1 WSHSY, CDR2 SAAADI. The length of the CDR3 is 17 residues. This CDR3 is CASSESSDRGQRNEQFF. In nucleotides, the CDR3 is TGCGCCAGCAGTGAGAGCTCGGACAGGGGGCAAAGGAATGAGCAGTTCTTC.

This chain links TRBV5-1 with TRBJ1-6, with a possible D match to TRBD1 (5 bases). This CDR3 has 15 amino acids. Per the germline V gene, CDR1 is SGHRS and CDR2 is YFSETQ. V shed 7 bases and J shed 7 bases, with 18 bases lying between them. This CDR3 is CASGLYWDPNSPLHF. DNA for the CDR3: TGCGCCAGCGGACTATACTGGGACCCAAATTCACCCCTCCACTTT.

The chain uses TRBV11-3 and TRBJ1-1; D unclear. Trimming cost V 5 bases and J 0 bases, with 7 bases left between them. The CDR3 has 13 amino acids. The germline V gene encodes CDR1 SGHNT and CDR2 YENEEA. CDR3 residues: CASSTDMNTEAFF. Written as DNA, the CDR3 is TGTGCCAGCAGCACCGACATGAACACTGAAGCTTTCTTT. The variable domain in full, with the rest retrieved from reference TRBV11-3 and TRBJ1-1, is EAGVVQSPRYKIIEKKQPVAFWCNPISGHNTLYWYLQNLGQGPELLIRYENEEAVDDSQLPKDRFSAERLKGVDSTLKIQPAELGDSAVYLCASSTDMNTEAFFGQGTRLTVV.